The clone carrying this T cell receptor beta chain has more than one count but fewer than ten. Its target is not known. This CDR3 spans 16 amino acids. Deletions cut 0 bases from V and 8 bases from J, with 19 bases between. Germline assignment: CDR1 MGHRA and CDR2 YSYEKL. MiXCR, run by TCRdb on the 5' RACE reads, gives a single entry per CDR3 protein. The sample shows 200,000 to 300,000 distinct CDR3 sequences, roughly 17% of them seen only once. The sample is drawn from a study of T-cell memory formation after mild COVID-19. Study details: Largely, the TCR clusters proved donor specific.

Study-wide results and limits: Balance between CD4 and CD8 was seen in clones contracting day 15 to 85, and a CD4+ lean was seen in later expanders. SARS-CoV-2 specificity was not confirmed for second-wave clones peaking on day 37. CD8+ contracting clones occupied EMRA, while CD4+ ones occupied mainly CM and EM.

The receptor's source is a man aged 18 to 30 who had mild COVID-19 (a few samples of this study predate the infection). Cell type and time point are not known. The gene calls are TRBV4-1 and TRBJ1-1; D uncertain. Sequences were obtained from PBMCs or a T cell subset sorted from them (not recorded which). The CDR3 nucleotides are TGCGCCAGCAGCCAAGATTCGGGTAACCTCCTCCTCGAAGCTTTCTTT. This translates into CASSQDSGNLLLEAFF.